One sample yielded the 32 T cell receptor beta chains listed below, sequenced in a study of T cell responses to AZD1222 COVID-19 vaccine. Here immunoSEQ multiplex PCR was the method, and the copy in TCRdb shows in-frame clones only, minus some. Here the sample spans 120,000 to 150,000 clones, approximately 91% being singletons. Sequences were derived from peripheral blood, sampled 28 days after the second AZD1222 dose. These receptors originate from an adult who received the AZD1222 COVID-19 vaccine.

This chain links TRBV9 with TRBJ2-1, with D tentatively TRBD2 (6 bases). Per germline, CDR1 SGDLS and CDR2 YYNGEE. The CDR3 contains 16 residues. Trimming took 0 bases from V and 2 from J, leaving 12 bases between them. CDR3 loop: CASSVDPGVAYNEQFF. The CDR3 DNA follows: TGTGCCAGCAGCGTAGATCCGGGAGTGGCCTACAATGAGCAGTTCTTC.

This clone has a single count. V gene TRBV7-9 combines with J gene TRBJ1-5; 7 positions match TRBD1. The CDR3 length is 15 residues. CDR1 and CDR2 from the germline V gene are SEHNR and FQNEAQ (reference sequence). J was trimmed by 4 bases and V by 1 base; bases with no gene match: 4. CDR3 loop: CASSLVGQINQPQHF. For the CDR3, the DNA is TGTGCCAGCAGCTTAGTGGGACAGATAAATCAGCCCCAGCATTTT. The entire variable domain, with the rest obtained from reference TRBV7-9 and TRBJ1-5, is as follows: DTGVSQNPRHKITKRGQNVTFRCDPISEHNRLYWYRQTLGQGPEFLTYFQNEAQLEKSRLLSDRFSAERPKGSFSTLEIQRTEQGDSAMYLCASSLVGQINQPQHFGDGTRLSIL.

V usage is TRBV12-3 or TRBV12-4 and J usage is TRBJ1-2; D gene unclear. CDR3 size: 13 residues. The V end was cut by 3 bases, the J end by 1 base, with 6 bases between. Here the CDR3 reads CASSFGDNYGYTF. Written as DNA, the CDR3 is TGTGCCAGCAGTTTTGGGGATAACTATGGCTACACCTTC.

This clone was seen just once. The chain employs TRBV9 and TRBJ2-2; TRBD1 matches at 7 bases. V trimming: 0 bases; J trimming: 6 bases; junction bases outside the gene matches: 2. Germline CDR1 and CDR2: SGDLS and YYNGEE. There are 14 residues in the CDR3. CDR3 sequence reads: CASSVVRGPGELFF. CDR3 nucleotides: TGTGCCAGCAGCGTAGTTAGGGGGCCCGGGGAGCTGTTTTTT. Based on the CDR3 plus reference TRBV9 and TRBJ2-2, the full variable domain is DSGVTQTPKHLITATGQRVTLRCSPRSGDLSVYWYQQSLDQGLQFLIQYYNGEERAKGNILERFSAQQFPDLHSELNLSSLELGDSALYFCASSVVRGPGELFFGEGSRLTVL.

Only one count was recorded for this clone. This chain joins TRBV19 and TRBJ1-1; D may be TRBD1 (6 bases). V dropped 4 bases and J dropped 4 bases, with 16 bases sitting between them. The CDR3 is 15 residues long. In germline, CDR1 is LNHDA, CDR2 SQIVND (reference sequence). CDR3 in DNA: TGTGCCAGTAGTAACCACAGGGAGGGGGGCACTGAAGCTTTCTTT. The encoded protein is CASSNHREGGTEAFF.

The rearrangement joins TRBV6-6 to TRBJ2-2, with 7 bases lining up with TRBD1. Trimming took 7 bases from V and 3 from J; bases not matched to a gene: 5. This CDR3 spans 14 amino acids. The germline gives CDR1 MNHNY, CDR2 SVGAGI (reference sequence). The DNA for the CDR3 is TGTGCCAGCATCCCGGGACAGTACACCGGGGAGCTGTTTTTT. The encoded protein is CASIPGQYTGELFF.

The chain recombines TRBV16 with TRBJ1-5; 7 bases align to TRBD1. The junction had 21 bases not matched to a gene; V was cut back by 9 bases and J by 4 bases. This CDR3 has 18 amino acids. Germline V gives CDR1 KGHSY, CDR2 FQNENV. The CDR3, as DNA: TGTGCCAGTCCGAGTGGGGGGACAGTCCGACTCTTAAATCAGCCCCAGCATTTT. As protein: CASPSGGTVRLLNQPQHF.

The CDR3 is CASSTTGTSAYEQYF. The CDR3 DNA sequence: TGCGCCAGCAGCACAACCGGGACTAGCGCCTACGAGCAGTACTTC. V gene TRBV5-1 combines with J gene TRBJ2-7; TRBD2 matches 10 bases. The length of the CDR3 is 15 residues. In germline, CDR1 is SGHRS, CDR2 YFSETQ. The V segment lost 4 bases and the J segment 2 bases; nucleotides outside the gene matches: 6.

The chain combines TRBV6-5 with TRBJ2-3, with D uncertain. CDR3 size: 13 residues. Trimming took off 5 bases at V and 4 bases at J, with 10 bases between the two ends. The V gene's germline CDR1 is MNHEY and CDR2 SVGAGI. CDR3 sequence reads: CASSLVPPDTQYF. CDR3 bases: TGTGCCAGCAGTCTTGTCCCCCCAGATACGCAGTATTTT.

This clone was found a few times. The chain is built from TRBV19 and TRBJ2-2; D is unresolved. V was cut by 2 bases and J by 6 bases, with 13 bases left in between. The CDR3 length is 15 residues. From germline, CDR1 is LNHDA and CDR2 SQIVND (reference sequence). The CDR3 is CASSINNVPAGELFF. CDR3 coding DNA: TGTGCCAGTAGTATAAACAACGTCCCCGCCGGGGAGCTGTTTTTT.

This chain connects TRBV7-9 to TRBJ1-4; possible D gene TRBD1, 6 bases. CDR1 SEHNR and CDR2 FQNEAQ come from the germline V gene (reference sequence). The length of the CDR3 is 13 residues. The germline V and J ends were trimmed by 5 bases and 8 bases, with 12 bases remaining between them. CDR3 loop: CASSPGRGEKLFF. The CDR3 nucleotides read TGTGCCAGCAGCCCCGGGAGGGGGGAAAAACTGTTTTTT.

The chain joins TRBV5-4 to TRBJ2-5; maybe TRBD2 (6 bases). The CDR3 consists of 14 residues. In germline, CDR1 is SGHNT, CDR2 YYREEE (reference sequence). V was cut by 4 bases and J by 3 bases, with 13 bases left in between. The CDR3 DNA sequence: TGTGCCAGCAGCCGCACTTGGGGGGAAGAGACCCAGTACTTC. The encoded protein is CASSRTWGEETQYF.

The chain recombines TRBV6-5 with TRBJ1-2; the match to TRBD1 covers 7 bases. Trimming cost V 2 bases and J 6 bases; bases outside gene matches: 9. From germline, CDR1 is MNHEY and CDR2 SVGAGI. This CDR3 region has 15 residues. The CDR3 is CASSYQGQMYDGYTF. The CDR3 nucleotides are TGTGCCAGCAGTTACCAGGGACAGATGTATGATGGCTACACCTTC.

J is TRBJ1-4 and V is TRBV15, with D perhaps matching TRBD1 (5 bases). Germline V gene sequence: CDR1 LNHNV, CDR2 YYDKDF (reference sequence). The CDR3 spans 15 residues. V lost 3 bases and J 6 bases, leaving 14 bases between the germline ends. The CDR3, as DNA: TGTGCCACCAGCAGGCGCAGGGAAACGGATGAAAAACTGTTTTTT. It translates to CATSRRRETDEKLFF.

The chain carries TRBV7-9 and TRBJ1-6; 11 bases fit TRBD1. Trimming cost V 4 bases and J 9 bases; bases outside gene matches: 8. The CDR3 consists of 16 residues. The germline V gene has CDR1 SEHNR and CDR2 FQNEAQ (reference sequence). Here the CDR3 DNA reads TGTGCCAGCAGCTATTGGACCGGGACAGGGGGTTCACCCCTCCACTTT. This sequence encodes CASSYWTGTGGSPLHF.

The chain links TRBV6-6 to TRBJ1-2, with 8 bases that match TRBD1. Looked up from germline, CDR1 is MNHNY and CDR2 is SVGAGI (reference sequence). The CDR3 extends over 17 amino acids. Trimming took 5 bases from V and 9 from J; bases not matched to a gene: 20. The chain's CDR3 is CASSPPTGEGFFVSYTF. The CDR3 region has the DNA TGTGCCAGCAGTCCACCGACAGGGGAGGGTTTTTTTGTGAGCTACACCTTC.

CDR3 DNA sequence: TGTGCCAGCAGTTACTCGACCCCAAACACTGAAGCTTTCTTT. This encodes CASSYSTPNTEAFF. The chain links TRBV6-6 to TRBJ1-1; D is undetermined. Germline V gene lookup returns CDR1 MNHNY and CDR2 SVGAGI (reference sequence). Trimming removed 0 bases at V and 2 bases at J, with 7 bases between. CDR3 length: 14 amino acids.

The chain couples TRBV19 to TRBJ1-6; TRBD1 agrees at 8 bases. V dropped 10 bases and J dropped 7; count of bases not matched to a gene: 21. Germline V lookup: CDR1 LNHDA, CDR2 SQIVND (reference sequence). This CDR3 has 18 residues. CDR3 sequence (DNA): TGTGCCACCGACGAACGGGGCAGGGGGCGCGGTGAGAATTCACCCCTCCACTTT. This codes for CATDERGRGRGENSPLHF.

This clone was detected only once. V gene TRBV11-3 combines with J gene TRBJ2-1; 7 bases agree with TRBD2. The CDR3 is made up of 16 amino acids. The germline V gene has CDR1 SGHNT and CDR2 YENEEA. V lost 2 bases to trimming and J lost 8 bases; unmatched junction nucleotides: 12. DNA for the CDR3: TGTGCCAGCAGCTTAAAGTGGGCGGGAGTGGGCGATGAGCAGTTCTTC. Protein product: CASSLKWAGVGDEQFF. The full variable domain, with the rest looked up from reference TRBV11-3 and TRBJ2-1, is EAGVVQSPRYKIIEKKQPVAFWCNPISGHNTLYWYLQNLGQGPELLIRYENEEAVDDSQLPKDRFSAERLKGVDSTLKIQPAELGDSAVYLCASSLKWAGVGDEQFFGPGTRLTVL.

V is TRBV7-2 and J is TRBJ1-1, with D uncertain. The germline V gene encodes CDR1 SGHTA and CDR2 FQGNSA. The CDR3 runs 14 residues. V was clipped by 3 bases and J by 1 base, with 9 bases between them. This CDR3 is CASSLGLANTEAFF. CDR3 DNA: TGTGCCAGCAGCTTGGGTCTTGCGAACACTGAAGCTTTCTTT.

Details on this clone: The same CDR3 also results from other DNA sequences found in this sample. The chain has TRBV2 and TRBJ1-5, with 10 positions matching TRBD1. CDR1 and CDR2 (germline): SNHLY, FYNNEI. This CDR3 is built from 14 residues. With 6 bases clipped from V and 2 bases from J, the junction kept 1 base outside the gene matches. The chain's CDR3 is CASRGTGGNQPQHF. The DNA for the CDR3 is TGTGCCAGCAGGGGGACAGGGGGCAATCAGCCCCAGCATTTT.

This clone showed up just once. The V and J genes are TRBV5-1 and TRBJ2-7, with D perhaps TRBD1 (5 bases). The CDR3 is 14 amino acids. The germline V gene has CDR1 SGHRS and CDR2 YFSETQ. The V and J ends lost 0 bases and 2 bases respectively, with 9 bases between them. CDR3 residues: CASSLDGQTYEQYF. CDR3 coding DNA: TGCGCCAGCAGCTTGGATGGACAAACCTACGAGCAGTACTTC.

CDR3 sequence: CASSDSSGRNNEQFF. Written as DNA, the CDR3 is TGTGCCAGCAGTGACTCTAGCGGGAGGAACAATGAGCAGTTCTTC. The V gene is TRBV6-4, the J gene TRBJ2-1, with TRBD2 matching 10 bases. With 0 bases clipped from V and 5 bases from J, the junction kept 1 base outside the gene matches. CDR1 and CDR2 (germline): MRHNA, SNTAGT. This CDR3 comprises 15 residues.

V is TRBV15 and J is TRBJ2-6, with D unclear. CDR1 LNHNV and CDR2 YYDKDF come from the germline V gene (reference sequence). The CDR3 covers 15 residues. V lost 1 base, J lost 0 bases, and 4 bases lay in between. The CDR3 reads CATSRGSSGANVLTF. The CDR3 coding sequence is TGTGCCACCAGCAGAGGAAGCTCTGGGGCCAACGTCCTGACTTTC.

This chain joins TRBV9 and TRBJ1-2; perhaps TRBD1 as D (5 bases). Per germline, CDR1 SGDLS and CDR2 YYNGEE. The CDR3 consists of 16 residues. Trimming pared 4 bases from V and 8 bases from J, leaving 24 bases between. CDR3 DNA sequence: TGTGCCAGCAGCCCGAGTTCTAGGACGGGGACGGGGGGCTACACCTTC. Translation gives CASSPSSRTGTGGYTF.

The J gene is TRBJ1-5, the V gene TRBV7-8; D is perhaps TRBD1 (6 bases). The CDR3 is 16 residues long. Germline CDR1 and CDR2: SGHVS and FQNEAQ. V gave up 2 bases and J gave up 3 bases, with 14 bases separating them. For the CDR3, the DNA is TGTGCCAGCAGCTTATCCCGCACAGGGTACAATCAGCCCCAGCATTTT. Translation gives CASSLSRTGYNQPQHF.

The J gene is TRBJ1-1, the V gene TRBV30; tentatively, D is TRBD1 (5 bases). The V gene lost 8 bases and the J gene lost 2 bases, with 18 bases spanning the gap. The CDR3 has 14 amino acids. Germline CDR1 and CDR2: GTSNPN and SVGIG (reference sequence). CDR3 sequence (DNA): TGTGCCGGGACCCGGACACTTACTAACACTGAAGCTTTCTTT. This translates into CAGTRTLTNTEAFF.

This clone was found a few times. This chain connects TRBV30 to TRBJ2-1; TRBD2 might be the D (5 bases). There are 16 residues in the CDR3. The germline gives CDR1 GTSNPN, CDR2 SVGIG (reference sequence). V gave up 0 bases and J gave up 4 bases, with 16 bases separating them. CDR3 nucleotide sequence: TGTGCCTGGAGTGTTGTCTCTATCGCGGGTTACAATGAGCAGTTCTTC. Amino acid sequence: CAWSVVSIAGYNEQFF.

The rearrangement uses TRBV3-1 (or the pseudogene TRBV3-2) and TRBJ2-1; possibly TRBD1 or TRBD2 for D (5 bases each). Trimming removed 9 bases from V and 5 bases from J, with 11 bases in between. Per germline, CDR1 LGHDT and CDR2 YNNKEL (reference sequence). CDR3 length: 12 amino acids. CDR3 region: CARPGTHNEQFF. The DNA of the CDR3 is TGTGCCAGACCCGGGACCCACAATGAGCAGTTCTTC.

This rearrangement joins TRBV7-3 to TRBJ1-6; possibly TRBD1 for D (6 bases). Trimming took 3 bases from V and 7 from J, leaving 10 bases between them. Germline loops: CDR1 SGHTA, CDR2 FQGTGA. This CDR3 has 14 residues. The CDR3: CASSFGQGNSPLHF. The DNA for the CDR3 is TGTGCCAGCAGCTTTGGGCAGGGGAATTCACCCCTCCACTTT.

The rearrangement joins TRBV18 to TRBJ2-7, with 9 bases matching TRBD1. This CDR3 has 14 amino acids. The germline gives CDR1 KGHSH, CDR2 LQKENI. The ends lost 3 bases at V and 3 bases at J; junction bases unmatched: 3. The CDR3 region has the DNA TGTGCCAGCTCACCGGGACAGGGTTACTACGAGCAGTACTTC. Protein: CASSPGQGYYEQYF.

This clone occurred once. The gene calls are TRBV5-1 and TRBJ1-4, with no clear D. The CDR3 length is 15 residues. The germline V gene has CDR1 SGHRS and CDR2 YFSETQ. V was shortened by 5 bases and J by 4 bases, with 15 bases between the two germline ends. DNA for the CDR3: TGCGCCAGCAGGAGTCACGGGGTACATAATGAAAAACTGTTTTTT. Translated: CASRSHGVHNEKLFF. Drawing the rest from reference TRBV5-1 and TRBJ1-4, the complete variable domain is KAGVTQTPRYLIKTRGQQVTLSCSPISGHRSVSWYQQTPGQGLQFLFEYFSETQRNKGNFPGRFSGRQFSNSRSEMNVSTLELGDSALYLCASRSHGVHNEKLFFGSGTQLSVL.